Presented here are 3 T cell receptor beta chains from one specimen sequenced in a study of shared clonotypes between healthy human individuals (dated by TCRdb to the early 2020s). Receptors were amplified or captured by the immunoSEQ multiplex PCR assay. TCRdb took this table from immuneACCESS and kept in-frame rearrangements with V and J called. Such tables lack part of the clones; where checked against another copy, unresolved V genes explain under half of the gap, and the rest is unexplained. For this sample the table gives 1.5 million to 2.5 million clones, of which approximately 95% were detected only once. Roughly 1% of the sample lies in the top ten. CD8 naive samples consisted of CD45RO-negative cells that were positively selected for CCR7, yielding a CD45RA+CCR7+ population without TemRA cells. The sample consisted of naive CD8+ T cells sorted from blood. The cell subset or site label corresponds to: CD45RA+CCR7+. The source of these receptors is a young man in good health.

The rearrangement links TRBV30 to TRBJ2-7, with 8 nucleotides matching TRBD1. The V segment lost 1 base and the J segment 9 bases; nucleotides outside the gene matches: 5. The CDR3 runs to 12 residues. Per germline, CDR1 GTSNPN and CDR2 SVGIG (reference sequence). CDR3 nucleotides: TGTGCCTGGAGTGATATTGGACAGGGGCAGTACTTC. Amino acid sequence: CAWSDIGQGQYF.

The chain uses TRBV4-1 and TRBJ2-7, with 9 bases aligning to TRBD2. The CDR3 has 16 amino acids. The ends lost 3 bases at V and 3 bases at J; junction bases unmatched: 9. Germline V gene lookup returns CDR1 MGHRA and CDR2 YSYEKL. The CDR3 loop reads CASSHDLSGGYYEQYF. CDR3 bases: TGCGCCAGCAGCCATGATCTTAGCGGGGGATACTACGAGCAGTACTTC.

This sequence joins TRBV19 and TRBJ1-1, with 9 bases identical to TRBD1. Trimming at V came to 6 bases and at J to 4 bases, leaving 6 bases not matched to a gene. The CDR3 extends over 14 amino acids. Germline CDR1 LNHDA, CDR2 SQIVND (reference sequence). Here the CDR3 DNA reads TGTGCCAGTAGGACAACAGGGGGCCCCACTGAAGCTTTCTTT. This gives the protein CASRTTGGPTEAFF.